This T cell receptor beta chain was captured in a study of CD8 T cells in ankylosing spondylitis (TCRdb year 2017). Notes on the research overall: The study profiled T cell receptor beta repertoires in healthy donors and ankylosing spondylitis patients to find disease-linked TCR variants. Peripheral blood was sampled, and synovial fluid was additionally collected from ankylosing spondylitis patients. The full study cohort comprised approximately 23 ankylosing spondylitis patients and roughly 110 healthy donors.

Synovial fluid samples and blood samples obtained from the same ankylosing spondylitis patients were matched. The full study reports these points: Significant enrichment of the disease-linked clones was reported in matched synovial fluid samples from ankylosing spondylitis patients. The disease-linked clones showed a CD8+ phenotype and occurred at relatively low frequencies in peripheral blood. A TCR beta motif of seven or eight highly homologous amino acid variants appeared characteristic of blood from ankylosing spondylitis patients. Some motif variants were previously reported in synovial fluid and blood of reactive arthritis patients, suggesting common disease-initiation mechanisms.

For this clonotype: The clone's antigen remains unknown. It has no much larger one-base neighbor in the sample; base qualities were not kept.

For sequencing, an Illumina HiSeq 2500 was employed. Quantitative 5'-RACE with molecular barcodes was used to prepare TCR beta libraries. The original pipeline was this. A new computational method, built on a probabilistic model of VDJ rearrangement, was used to identify disease-linked TCR variants. TCRdb cleaned the public reads at Q25 with fastp, built clones with MiXCR and kept in-frame beta chains. All rows with the same CDR3 protein become a single entry with the most common DNA and genes. What appears here as the V and J calls and clone size reflects TCRdb's work, not the paper's. This sample holds fewer than 130,000 distinct CDR3 sequences; approximately 25% were observed only once. The top ten hold roughly an eighth of the sample. V and J are truncated by 8 bases and 7 bases respectively, leaving an intervening sequence of 15 bases. The CDR3 covers 13 residues, taking in both the cysteine and the phenylalanine. Here the CDR3 DNA is all that survives: 39 bases in frame from base 1. Looking up the germline V gene yields CDR1 SGHNT and CDR2 YENEEA.

The sequence came from a male donor with ankylosing spondylitis. The chain joins TRBV11-3 to TRBJ1-5, with TRBD1 as a weak D call on 5 bases. The sequenced sample consisted of synovial fluid, either unsorted or a sorted T cell fraction (not recorded which). The DNA reads TGTGCCAGCGCCACGGGGGTCGACCAGCCCCAGCATTTT. It is translated as CASATGVDQPQHF.